This T cell receptor beta chain was identified in a study of chemoradiotherapy in HPV16-positive cancers. Notes on the study in general: Only two HPV16-positive patients supplied the functional HPV-specificity definition. HPV-responsive T-cell expansion during chemoradiotherapy was linked to improved recurrence-free survival in HPV16-positive patients. During treatment, candidate HPV-specific clones and E7-related motifs expanded in tumor.

The V and J ends lost 7 bases and 10 bases respectively, with 17 bases between them. The CDR3 has 14 amino acids. Looked up from germline, CDR1 is MDHEN and CDR2 is SYDVKM. Profiled with immunoSEQ multiplex PCR; TCRdb holds only in-frame clones, not every one. Among about 32,000 clones, roughly 88% were seen once, and the ten largest hold around 4.8%. A note on this clone: Its antigen is still unknown.

Repeated repertoire sampling spanned the course of chemoradiotherapy. The input for sequencing was blood, taken from a patient who underwent chemoradiotherapy. This sequence originates from a human donor with HPV-associated anogenital cancer. The chain carries TRBV28 and TRBJ1-6; D might be TRBD1 (5 bases). This CDR3 reads CASKVGRVGSPLHF. The CDR3 bases are TGTGCCAGCAAGGTCGGCAGGGTAGGATCACCCCTCCACTTT.